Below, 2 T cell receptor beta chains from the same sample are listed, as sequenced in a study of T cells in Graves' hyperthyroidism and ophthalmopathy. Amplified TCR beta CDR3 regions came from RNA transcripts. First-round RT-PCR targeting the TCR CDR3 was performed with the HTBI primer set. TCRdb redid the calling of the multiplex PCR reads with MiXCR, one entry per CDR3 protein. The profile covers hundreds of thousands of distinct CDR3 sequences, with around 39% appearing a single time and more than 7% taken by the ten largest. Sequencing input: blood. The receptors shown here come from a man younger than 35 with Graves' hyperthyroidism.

Here the CDR3 reads CASSYERYEQYF. The DNA for the CDR3 is TGTGCCAGCAGTTACGAGAGATACGAGCAGTACTTC. The chain combines TRBV6-6 with TRBJ2-7; no reliable D call. Germline values: CDR1 MNHNY, CDR2 SVGAGI (reference sequence). CDR3 length: 12 amino acids. Trimming stripped 2 bases from V and 4 bases from J, with 6 bases between.

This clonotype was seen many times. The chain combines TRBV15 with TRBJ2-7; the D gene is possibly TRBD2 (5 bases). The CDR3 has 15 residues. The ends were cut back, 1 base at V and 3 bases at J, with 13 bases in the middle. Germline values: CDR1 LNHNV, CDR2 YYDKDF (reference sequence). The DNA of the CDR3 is TGTGCCACCAGCAGAGGGTTAGCGCAAGACTACGAGCAGTACTTC. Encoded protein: CATSRGLAQDYEQYF.